This TCR beta chain was captured by sequencing in a study of T cell responses to AZD1222 COVID-19 vaccine. Study results and limitations: Females made up more of the donors, who were largely white British, and clonal diversity may have come out too low. Regions 160-218 and 743-854 dominated among vaccine-associated CD4 TCRs spanning spike. Reportedly, nearly half of unique spike TCRs recognized epitopes outside B.1.351/B.1.1.7 mutations.

This table comes from immunoSEQ multiplex PCR, and its TCRdb copy is limited to in-frame clones, with some not included. The sample has around 160,000 clones, 91% seen once; the top ten hold 4% to 6%. CDR3 length: 15 residues. J lost 0 bases, V lost 6 bases, and 1 base had no gene match. Germline CDR1 reads MRHNA; CDR2 reads SNTAGT. As regards this clone: Its specificity is not known.

This material consisted of peripheral blood, taken on day 0 of AZD1222 vaccination. The chain recombines TRBV6-4 with TRBJ2-1; 11 bases are a match to TRBD1. This clonotype originated in an adult in good health. The chain's CDR3 is CASRGTGGSYNEQFF. CDR3 in DNA: TGTGCCAGCAGGGGGACAGGGGGCTCCTACAATGAGCAGTTCTTC.